The next 21 T cell receptor beta chains were all read from a single sample in a study of follicular helper T cells after annual influenza vaccination. Assay used: immunoSEQ multiplex PCR; TCRdb lists only in-frame clones, some missing. The data show some 15,000 clones, with 84% seen just once and around 0.27% held by the top ten. The time point here: 2014-2015 season, pre-vaccination. Sequencing used CXCR5- memory CD4+ T cells sorted from blood, obtained on the day of influenza vaccination. These receptor sequences come from an adult who received the influenza vaccine.

This CDR3 reads CASSLQGLREKLFF. The CDR3 coding sequence is TGCGCCAGCAGCTTACAGGGACTTCGGGAAAAACTGTTTTTT. The chain combines TRBV5-1 with TRBJ1-4; the D gene is possibly TRBD1 (6 bases). CDR1 and CDR2 (germline): SGHRS, YFSETQ. This CDR3 region has 14 residues. Trimming left V 2 bases short and J 8 bases short, with 13 bases between.

This chain joins TRBV19 and TRBJ2-1; 9 bases align to TRBD2. The V gene's germline CDR1 is LNHDA and CDR2 SQIVND (reference sequence). Trimming took 7 bases from V and 7 from J; bases not matched to a gene: 5. There are 13 residues in the CDR3. CDR3 DNA: TGTGCCAGTAATCAGCGGGGGGTAAATGAGCAGTTCTTC. This encodes CASNQRGVNEQFF.

A word on this clone: Additional DNA sequences in this sample encode the identical CDR3. The chain joins TRBV5-1 to TRBJ2-1; perhaps D is TRBD1 or TRBD2 (5 bases each). CDR3 length: 16 amino acids. The ends were cut back, 2 bases at V and 0 bases at J, with 12 bases in the middle. Germline CDR1 SGHRS, CDR2 YFSETQ. This chain's CDR3 is CASSLSGGASYNEQFF. CDR3 sequence (DNA): TGCGCCAGCAGCTTAAGTGGGGGAGCCTCCTACAATGAGCAGTTCTTC.

The chain uses TRBV5-1 and TRBJ1-2, with TRBD1 matching over 7 bases. After removal of 0 bases from V and 4 bases from J, the junction contained 6 bases not matched to a gene. The germline gives CDR1 SGHRS, CDR2 YFSETQ. The CDR3 has 15 residues. CDR3 DNA sequence: TGCGCCAGCAGCTTGGGAGACAGGGTGGTCTATGGCTACACCTTC. Amino acids: CASSLGDRVVYGYTF.

The chain is built from TRBV7-9 and TRBJ1-1, with D uncertain. The CDR3 length is 14 residues. Trimming stripped 7 bases from V and 5 bases from J, with 17 bases between. Germline CDR1 and CDR2: SEHNR and FQNEAQ (reference sequence). The CDR3 loop reads CASTLVGGRTEAFF. CDR3 sequence (DNA): TGTGCCAGCACTTTGGTAGGCGGCCGAACTGAAGCTTTCTTT.

The J gene is TRBJ1-6, the V gene TRBV30, with D maybe TRBD1 (6 bases). The CDR3 sequence is 13 residues long. Germline assignment: CDR1 GTSNPN and CDR2 SVGIG (reference sequence). The germline V and J ends were trimmed by 1 base and 10 bases, with 11 bases remaining between them. CDR3 in DNA: TGTGCCTGGAGTGGGGCACAGGGCTCACCCCTCCACTTT. Its translation is CAWSGAQGSPLHF.

This clone was seen a few times. The V gene is TRBV2, the J gene TRBJ1-5; 9 bases agree with TRBD1. Germline loops: CDR1 SNHLY, CDR2 FYNNEI. The CDR3 length is 14 residues. V shed 4 bases, J shed 4 bases, and the junction held 2 bases outside the gene matches. In DNA form, the CDR3 reads TGTGCCAGCAGTGGTGGGACAGGGAATCAGCCCCAGCATTTT. This gives the protein CASSGGTGNQPQHF.

The V gene is TRBV5-1, the J gene TRBJ1-1; D is uncertain. Germline CDR1 and CDR2: SGHRS and YFSETQ. This CDR3 has 16 residues. The germline V and J ends were trimmed by 0 bases and 0 bases, with 12 bases remaining between them. The CDR3 reads CASSLGVGLMNTEAFF. In nucleotides, the CDR3 is TGCGCCAGCAGCTTGGGGGTGGGGTTAATGAACACTGAAGCTTTCTTT.

The J gene is TRBJ1-2, the V gene TRBV28, with TRBD1 identical over 7 bases. Germline CDR1 and CDR2: MDHEN and SYDVKM. The CDR3 has 14 residues. V was clipped by 7 bases and J by 2 bases; unmatched bases: 7. The CDR3 reads CASIPSTGNYGYTF. For the CDR3, the DNA is TGTGCCAGCATTCCCTCGACAGGGAACTATGGCTACACCTTC.

V gene TRBV6-1 combines with J gene TRBJ2-2; D may be TRBD1 or TRBD2 (5 bases each). The CDR3 spans 15 residues. Germline lookup yields CDR1 MNHNS and CDR2 SASEGT. V was clipped by 6 bases and J by 0 bases, with 11 bases between them. The CDR3 region is CASSDLGANTGELFF. The CDR3 nucleotides read TGTGCCAGCAGCGACCTGGGGGCGAACACCGGGGAGCTGTTTTTT.

This CDR3 reads CASSVPGTSGVREQFF. Here the CDR3 DNA reads TGTGCCAGTAGTGTTCCCGGGACTAGCGGGGTTAGGGAGCAGTTCTTC. The V call is TRBV19, the J call TRBJ2-1; 13 bases map to TRBD2. Germline V CDR1 and CDR2: LNHDA, SQIVND (reference sequence). CDR3 length: 16 residues. The trim removed 5 bases at V and 10 bases at J, leaving 11 bases unmatched.

The genes are TRBV29-1 and TRBJ1-2; D gene unclear. The CDR3 contains 11 residues. V gave up 7 bases and J gave up 3 bases, with 9 bases separating them. Germline V gene lookup returns CDR1 SQVTM and CDR2 ANQGSEA. Written as DNA, the CDR3 is TGCAGCGCCTCGGCAGACTATGGCTACACCTTC. The encoded protein is CSASADYGYTF.

The gene calls are TRBV1 and TRBJ2-2; the table calls TRBD1, which could not be checked here. TRBV1 is a pseudogene locus. This CDR3 region has 15 residues. Here the CDR3 reads CTSSRRGHRDGELFF. As DNA, the CDR3 is TGCACCAGCAGCAGGAGGGGGCATAGGGACGGGGAGCTGTTTTTT.

The chain uses TRBV6-1 and TRBJ1-5, with unresolved D. Trimming pared 7 bases from V and 3 bases from J, leaving 13 bases between. Germline V CDR1 and CDR2: MNHNS, SASEGT. There are 14 residues in the CDR3. The CDR3 nucleotides read TGTGCCAGCACCTCCCGACTCCTCAATCAGCCCCAGCATTTT. As protein: CASTSRLLNQPQHF.

This clone appeared once. J is TRBJ1-2 and V is TRBV28, with D perhaps TRBD1 (5 bases). The CDR3 has 11 amino acids. Germline values: CDR1 MDHEN, CDR2 SYDVKM. V was cut by 5 bases and J by 8 bases, with 9 bases left in between. The CDR3 spells CASSARGGYTF. The CDR3 nucleotides read TGTGCCAGCAGTGCCCGGGGGGGCTACACCTTC.

V is TRBV19 and J is TRBJ1-6; possibly TRBD1 for D (5 bases). The germline V gene has CDR1 LNHDA and CDR2 SQIVND (reference sequence). This CDR3 region has 13 residues. V was cut by 10 bases and J by 3 bases, with 10 bases left in between. This CDR3 is CATRQRYNSPLHF. The CDR3 DNA reads as TGTGCCACTCGACAGCGCTATAATTCACCCCTCCACTTT.

This chain connects TRBV18 to TRBJ2-1; no definite D call. Trimming removed 0 bases at V and 2 bases at J, with 5 bases between. The germline V gene has CDR1 KGHSH and CDR2 LQKENI. The CDR3 totals 14 residues. The CDR3 region is CASSPPPTYNEQFF. CDR3 sequence (DNA): TGTGCCAGCTCACCACCGCCAACCTACAATGAGCAGTTCTTC.

This clone was observed once. The rearrangement links TRBV7-2 to TRBJ1-1; a weak D match, TRBD1 (6 bases). CDR1 SGHTA and CDR2 FQGNSA come from the germline V gene. V lost 5 bases, J lost 1 base, and 11 bases lay in between. The CDR3 length is 14 residues. CDR3 coding DNA: TGTGCCAGCAGCGTCCAGGGGTGGAACACTGAAGCTTTCTTT. Protein: CASSVQGWNTEAFF.

V is TRBV5-4 and J is TRBJ2-1; TRBD1 aligns across 8 bases. CDR1 and CDR2 (germline): SGHNT, YYREEE (reference sequence). CDR3 length equals 11 residues. The CDR3 loop reads CASRGRNEQFF. In DNA, the CDR3 is TGTGCATCCAGGGGGCGCAATGAGCAGTTCTTC. The full variable domain, with the rest looked up from reference TRBV5-4 and TRBJ2-1, is ETGVTQSPTHLIKTRGQQVTLRCSSQSGHNTVSWYQQALGQGPQFIFQYYREEENGRGNFPPRFSGLQFPNYSSELNVNALELDDSALYLCASRGRNEQFFGPGTRLTVL.

This clone was seen once. The rearrangement links TRBV18 to TRBJ1-4; D is undetermined. Trimming pared 3 bases from V and 4 bases from J, leaving 6 bases between. The CDR3 extends over 13 amino acids. CDR1 and CDR2 from the germline V gene are KGHSH and LQKENI. CDR3 coding DNA: TGTGCCAGCTCACCCGACCATAATGAAAAACTGTTTTTT. Amino acids: CASSPDHNEKLFF.

The V gene is TRBV11-2, the J gene TRBJ2-1; no reliable D call. The germline gives CDR1 SGHAT, CDR2 FQNNGV. Trimming removed 0 bases at V and 10 bases at J, with 10 bases between. The CDR3 runs 13 residues. CDR3 protein: CASSLDPVREQFF. CDR3 DNA sequence: TGTGCCAGCAGCTTAGACCCGGTACGGGAGCAGTTCTTC.